These 28 T cell receptor beta chains share one sample of origin, sequenced in a study of cytomegalovirus exposure and HLA in healthy donors. PCR was performed using 60 Vbeta and 13 Jbeta primers. Generated by immunoSEQ multiplex PCR, the TCRdb table keeps only in-frame clones and is missing some. The profile shows some 120,000 clones, around 80% of them singletons. Sequencing was performed on PBMCs. The receptors originated from a man aged 25 to 40 in good health and CMV-seropositive.

This clone was found a few times. The chain carries TRBV5-4 and TRBJ2-7; 9 bases are shared with TRBD2. Trimming cost V 5 bases and J 3 bases; bases outside gene matches: 6. Germline lookup yields CDR1 SGHNT and CDR2 YYREEE (reference sequence). The CDR3 runs to 14 residues. The DNA for the CDR3 is TGTGCCAGCAGTCCGAAGACTAGCGGCTACGAGCAGTACTTC. Its protein product is CASSPKTSGYEQYF.

The J gene is TRBJ1-1, the V gene TRBV7-2; TRBD1 matches 9 bases. Germline V gene sequence: CDR1 SGHTA, CDR2 FQGNSA. The trim removed 6 bases at V and 0 bases at J, leaving 17 bases unmatched. There are 19 residues in the CDR3. Here the CDR3 reads CASSPTHRDRERLNTEAFF. For the CDR3, the DNA is TGTGCCAGCAGTCCTACCCACCGGGACAGGGAACGATTGAACACTGAAGCTTTCTTT.

The rearrangement joins TRBV7-3 to TRBJ2-7, with D possibly being TRBD2 (5 bases). The V and J ends lost 1 base and 2 bases respectively, with 12 bases between them. The CDR3 extends over 15 amino acids. Germline assignment: CDR1 SGHTA and CDR2 FQGTGA. The CDR3 is CASSLSPTNTYEQYF. For the CDR3, the DNA is TGTGCCAGCAGCTTAAGTCCGACTAATACCTACGAGCAGTACTTC.

The J gene is TRBJ1-2, the V gene TRBV6-1; 12 positions agree with TRBD1. CDR1 is MNHNS, CDR2 SASEGT, per germline. V was clipped by 10 bases and J by 4 bases; unmatched bases: 10. This CDR3 has 15 amino acids. As DNA, the CDR3 is TGTGCCACCTCCGGGACAGGGGGCGAGCCCTATGGCTACACCTTC. This codes for CATSGTGGEPYGYTF.

V and J are TRBV28 and TRBJ2-5; D perhaps matches TRBD2 (5 bases). Per the germline V gene, CDR1 is MDHEN and CDR2 is SYDVKM. The CDR3 has 12 residues. Trimming cost V 10 bases and J 4 bases, with 13 bases left between them. The CDR3 is CATHGVAETQYF. CDR3 nucleotide sequence: TGTGCCACCCACGGGGTAGCAGAGACCCAGTACTTC.

The V and J genes are TRBV7-8 and TRBJ1-1; 9 positions match TRBD1. This CDR3 is 17 amino acids long. Trimming cost V 6 bases and J 4 bases; bases outside gene matches: 15. CDR1 is SGHVS, CDR2 FQNEAQ, per germline. CDR3 sequence: CASRFEADRGIGTEAFF. In DNA, the CDR3 is TGTGCCAGCAGATTTGAGGCCGACAGGGGGATCGGCACTGAAGCTTTCTTT.

This clone has a handful of counts. V usage is TRBV9 and J usage is TRBJ2-1; 10 bases match TRBD2. Trimming at V came to 0 bases and at J to 5 bases, leaving 5 bases not matched to a gene. Looked up from germline, CDR1 is SGDLS and CDR2 is YYNGEE. This CDR3 has 16 residues. The CDR3 here is CASSVGLAGADNEQFF. The CDR3 region has the DNA TGTGCCAGCAGCGTAGGTCTAGCGGGAGCCGACAATGAGCAGTTCTTC. The whole variable domain, filled in from reference TRBV9 and TRBJ2-1, reads DSGVTQTPKHLITATGQRVTLRCSPRSGDLSVYWYQQSLDQGLQFLIQYYNGEERAKGNILERFSAQQFPDLHSELNLSSLELGDSALYFCASSVGLAGADNEQFFGPGTRLTVL.

V gene TRBV28 combines with J gene TRBJ2-4; 14 bases are shared with TRBD2. V dropped 5 bases and J dropped 5; count of bases not matched to a gene: 5. The CDR3 has 16 residues. The V gene's germline CDR1 is MDHEN and CDR2 SYDVKM. DNA for the CDR3: TGTGCCAGCAGTGGGACTAGCGGGAGCGGGGAAAACATTCAGTACTTC. It is translated as CASSGTSGSGENIQYF.

This chain uses TRBV29-1 with TRBJ2-1; 13 bases map to TRBD2. This CDR3 has 13 amino acids. V lost 5 bases to trimming and J lost 11 bases; unmatched junction nucleotides: 6. Germline lookup yields CDR1 SQVTM and CDR2 ANQGSEA. The CDR3 protein is CSVWTSGSIQQFF. Written as DNA, the CDR3 is TGCAGCGTTTGGACTAGCGGGAGTATTCAGCAGTTCTTC.

V and J are TRBV6-4 and TRBJ2-1; 9 bases fit TRBD2. The CDR3 length is 14 residues. Unmatched junction bases numbered 9, after V lost 3 bases and J lost 12 bases. Germline CDR1 is MRHNA and CDR2 is SNTAGT. CDR3 DNA sequence: TGTGCCAGCAGTGAGCTGGCGGGAGGGTCTACGCAGTTCTTC. Translation: CASSELAGGSTQFF.

The chain combines TRBV27 with TRBJ2-7; 7 positions match TRBD1. This CDR3 has 14 residues. Germline CDR1 is MNHEY and CDR2 is SMNVEV (reference sequence). V was clipped by 1 base and J by 6 bases; unmatched bases: 6. Here the CDR3 reads CASSLYRGSIEQYF. Written as DNA, the CDR3 is TGTGCCAGCAGTTTATACAGGGGTTCAATCGAGCAGTACTTC.

The CDR3, as DNA: TGTGCCAGCAGGAAGGCGGGAGTTCGTGCCGGGGAGCTGTTTTTT. It yields the protein CASRKAGVRAGELFF. This chain joins TRBV6-5 and TRBJ2-2, with 7 bases fitting TRBD2. CDR1 and CDR2 from the germline V gene are MNHEY and SVGAGI. The CDR3 consists of 15 residues. With 6 bases clipped from V and 6 bases from J, the junction kept 10 bases outside the gene matches.

The gene calls are TRBV5-1 and TRBJ2-1, with 11 bases fitting TRBD2. Germline V gene sequence: CDR1 SGHRS, CDR2 YFSETQ. The CDR3 is 16 amino acids. Trimming cost V 3 bases and J 4 bases; bases outside gene matches: 6. For the CDR3, the DNA is TGCGCCAGCAGCTCGTCGATAGCGGGAGGGTACAATGAGCAGTTCTTC. Protein product: CASSSSIAGGYNEQFF.

The chain combines TRBV4-3 with TRBJ1-3; the match to TRBD1 covers 10 bases. Germline CDR1 and CDR2: LGHNA and YSLEER. The V and J ends lost 2 bases and 9 bases, in that order; junction bases with no gene match: 7. This CDR3 contains 15 residues. The CDR3 protein is CASSQSGTGEGTIYF. CDR3 nucleotides: TGCGCCAGCAGCCAATCCGGGACAGGGGAGGGCACCATATATTTT.

This clone was detected only once. V is TRBV14 and J is TRBJ1-2; D is ambiguous. The CDR3 is 13 residues long. Per the germline V gene, CDR1 is SGHDN and CDR2 is FVKESK. Trimming cost V 1 base and J 8 bases, with 11 bases left between them. CDR3 region: CASSQVMLGGYTF. DNA for the CDR3: TGTGCCAGCAGCCAAGTTATGCTGGGCGGCTACACCTTC.

The V and J genes are TRBV7-2 and TRBJ2-1, with D unclear. The CDR3 is 15 residues long. V lost 3 bases and J lost 7, with 16 bases in between. CDR1 SGHTA and CDR2 FQGNSA come from the germline V gene. The CDR3 DNA follows: TGTGCCAGCAGCTTCTGGGTCACGGAGTGGAATGAGCAGTTCTTC. Translation: CASSFWVTEWNEQFF.

A few counts support this clone. The chain employs TRBV29-1 and TRBJ2-7, with 14 bases aligning to TRBD2. CDR1 and CDR2 from the germline V gene are SQVTM and ANQGSEA. The J segment lost 4 bases and the V segment lost 3 bases, leaving 5 bases of the junction unmatched. CDR3 length: 15 residues. CDR3 sequence: CSVEGTSGRRYEQYF. The CDR3 DNA reads TGCAGCGTTGAGGGGACTAGCGGGAGAAGGTACGAGCAGTACTTC.

The chain couples TRBV6-5 to TRBJ2-1; the D is unclear. This CDR3 contains 11 residues. Per germline, CDR1 MNHEY and CDR2 SVGAGI. Trimming shortened V by 6 bases and J by 6 bases, and 6 bases separated the two germline ends. The CDR3 DNA reads as TGTGCCAGCAGCGGCGGCAATGAGCAGTTCTTC. Translating it yields CASSGGNEQFF.

The rearrangement joins TRBV29-1 to TRBJ2-5; D possibly corresponds to TRBD1 (6 bases). The germline gives CDR1 SQVTM, CDR2 ANQGSEA. The CDR3 is made up of 13 amino acids. V was trimmed by 7 bases and J by 3 bases, leaving 15 bases between them. Written as DNA, the CDR3 is TGCAGCGCCGGGACAAACCCCAAAGAGACCCAGTACTTC. It translates to CSAGTNPKETQYF.

The V and J genes are TRBV6-6 and TRBJ1-1; TRBD1 might be the D (6 bases). The CDR3 has 16 residues. Germline loops: CDR1 MNHNY, CDR2 SVGAGI (reference sequence). V gave up 6 bases and J gave up 6 bases, with 23 bases separating them. CDR3 protein: CASRPLGDISRAEAFF. In DNA, the CDR3 is TGTGCCAGCAGACCTTTGGGGGACATATCGAGGGCTGAAGCTTTCTTT.

This clone was observed once. The chain carries TRBV6-1 and TRBJ1-5; 8 bases align to TRBD1. The germline gives CDR1 MNHNS, CDR2 SASEGT. The V and J ends lost 3 bases and 1 base, in that order; junction bases with no gene match: 17. The CDR3 is 20 residues long. For the CDR3, the DNA is TGTGCCAGCAGTGAGGAGGGGGACAGGCTTCTATATGGCAGCAATCAGCCCCAGCATTTT. Protein product: CASSEEGDRLLYGSNQPQHF.

The V and J genes are TRBV19 and TRBJ2-1; D gene ambiguous. This CDR3 has 15 residues. Trimming left V 3 bases short and J 0 bases short, with 9 bases between. Per germline, CDR1 LNHDA and CDR2 SQIVND (reference sequence). The CDR3 coding sequence is TGTGCCAGTAGTATTGCCCCGAGCTCCTACAATGAGCAGTTCTTC. Residues: CASSIAPSSYNEQFF.

The V call is TRBV19, the J call TRBJ1-1; the D is unclear. This CDR3 region has 13 residues. V lost 8 bases, J lost 0 bases, and 10 bases lay in between. CDR1 and CDR2 (germline): LNHDA, SQIVND (reference sequence). CDR3 protein: CASGRTLNTEAFF. Written as DNA, the CDR3 is TGTGCCAGTGGGAGGACGTTGAACACTGAAGCTTTCTTT.

The chain recombines TRBV19 with TRBJ2-7; D is possibly TRBD1 (6 bases). The length of the CDR3 is 14 residues. V lost 5 bases, J lost 5 bases, and 16 bases lay in between. CDR1 and CDR2 (germline): LNHDA, SQIVND (reference sequence). The CDR3 sequence: CASSLDRDQDEQYF. For the CDR3, the DNA is TGTGCCAGTAGTCTGGACAGAGACCAGGACGAGCAGTACTTC.

The V and J genes are TRBV30 and TRBJ2-7, with 11 nucleotides matching TRBD2. The CDR3 loop spans 15 amino acids. CDR1 and CDR2 from the germline V gene are GTSNPN and SVGIG (reference sequence). V lost 4 bases to trimming and J lost 5 bases; unmatched junction nucleotides: 10. CDR3 amino acids: CAWTPLSGRAHEQYF. The CDR3 DNA follows: TGTGCCTGGACCCCTCTTAGCGGGAGGGCCCACGAGCAGTACTTC.

The rearrangement links TRBV4-3 to TRBJ2-1; the D is unclear. The CDR3 sequence is 15 residues long. Germline CDR1 is LGHNA and CDR2 is YSLEER. Trimming pared 0 bases from V and 2 bases from J, leaving 8 bases between. CDR3 protein: CASSQENYAYNEQFF. The CDR3 DNA is TGCGCCAGCAGCCAAGAAAATTATGCCTACAATGAGCAGTTCTTC.

The rearrangement joins TRBV2 to TRBJ2-7; D uncertain. V was shortened by 6 bases and J by 0 bases, with 15 bases between the two germline ends. CDR1 SNHLY and CDR2 FYNNEI come from the germline V gene. The CDR3 is 15 residues long. As DNA, the CDR3 is TGTGCCAGCAGGTCCTCATCAGGCTTCTCCTACGAGCAGTACTTC. This codes for CASRSSSGFSYEQYF.

The chain carries TRBV7-2 and TRBJ2-1, with D possibly TRBD2 on 5 matching bases. CDR1 is SGHTA and CDR2 is FQGNSA in the germline V gene. Between the trimmed V and J ends, which lost 3 bases and 0 bases, there was a span of 15 bases. The CDR3 extends over 17 amino acids. CDR3 in amino acids: CASSFPLIASSYNEQFF. In DNA form, the CDR3 reads TGTGCCAGCAGCTTCCCCCTCATAGCGAGCTCCTACAATGAGCAGTTCTTC.